This entry is about one TCR beta chain. The data derive from a study of control samples from healthy donors and cancer patients. Germline V CDR1 and CDR2: MNHEY, SVGAGI. The ends were cut back, 0 bases at V and 4 bases at J, with 9 bases in the middle. This CDR3 spans 14 amino acids. Data came from immunoSEQ multiplex PCR; TCRdb stores just in-frame clones and leaves some out. Of about 160,000 clones in the sample, roughly 90% are singletons; the top ten hold 0.68%. The source is a woman in her thirties in good health. Sequencing was performed on blood. This chain links TRBV6-5 with TRBJ1-1; D is ambiguous. CDR3 in amino acids: CASSYSGMSTEAFF. CDR3 DNA sequence: TGTGCCAGCAGTTACTCTGGGATGAGCACTGAAGCTTTCTTT.